This T cell receptor beta chain appears in the sequencing data of a study of blood T cell repertoires in COVID-19 (dated by TCRdb to 2019 to 2021). A note on the overall study: The collaborator samples originated in the United States, Italy and Spain and spanned the acute and convalescent phases of COVID-19. The repertoires were made available in a free public database intended to serve as a resource for research on the immune response to SARS-CoV-2. Where available, HLA class I and class II types were obtained from metadata supplied by the sample provider rather than from assay-based typing. Samples were obtained from the ongoing ImmuneRACE study (first 160 participants) and from 1,200 or so subjects provided by 6 global collaborators. The material from the prospective study consisted of cDNA or gDNA derived from T cells, B-cell-depleted T cells, or PBMCs. The dataset comprised deeply sampled blood TCRbeta repertoires from subjects exposed to, actively infected with, or recovered from COVID-19. The sample metadata nearly always contained a de-identified subject ID, COVID-19 status, age in years and sex. The research as a whole found: The amount of clinical and demographic metadata varied by source and participant and was provided uncurated.

V is shortened by 4 bases, J by 7 bases, and the region joining them spans 11 bases. CDR1 and CDR2, per the germline V gene, are MGHRA and YSYEKL. Counted from cysteine to phenylalanine, this CDR3 has 12 amino acids. Only the CDR3 DNA stays, 36 bases, in frame from base 1. Enrolling through a virtual design, the prospective study's participants ranged in age from roughly 18 to 89 years and lived across roughly 24 United States geographic areas. In the prospective study, participants were assigned to cohorts based on the clinical history participants reported in a screening survey and a study questionnaire. For ImmuneRACE Cohort 3, a participant was defined as recovered based on two consecutive negative NP/OP PCR tests, clearance by a healthcare professional, or resolution of symptoms. In the prospective study, whole blood, serum and a nasopharyngeal or oropharyngeal swab were collected from each participant by mobile phlebotomists. Participants in the prospective study had the option to provide additional blood draws and questionnaires over a roughly two-month period. Prospective study blood samples were shipped either frozen or at room temperature before DNA extraction.

TCRbeta CDR3 regions were amplified from genomic DNA using the immunoSEQ Assay, a bias-controlled multiplex PCR. The published analysis was carried out like this. The number of nucleated cells in each sample was estimated by amplification of reference gene primers within the assay. To quantify the absolute abundance of each unique TCRbeta CDR3 rearrangement, sequence reads were collapsed and filtered. For each sample, productive Simpson clonality was calculated as the square root of Simpson's diversity index over productive rearrangements. The clones in this table, taken by TCRdb from immuneACCESS, are in-frame only. Not every clone is retained; where verified, under half of the shortfall comes from an unresolved V gene, and the cause of the rest is unknown. For V, J and clone size, that table is used; D and trimming come from the DNA. The sample has a few hundred thousand clones on record, roughly 87% of them singletons. Roughly 3% of the sample comes from the top ten.

A word on this clone: Its binding antigen is unknown. No base quality information exists; no much larger clone differs at one position.

The sequence was obtained from a woman aged 25 to 45 who had recovered from COVID-19. Sequences were obtained from PBMCs or T cells enriched from blood (not recorded which). This receptor chain uses TRBV4-1 and TRBJ2-7, and TRBD1 may be the D gene, going by 5 matching bases. The sequenced DNA is TGCGCCAGCAGCCTACCCCAGGGAGAGCAGTACTTC. Its product reads: CASSLPQGEQYF.